Listed below are T cell receptor beta chains from one sample, sequenced in a study of patients with pleural tuberculosis. TCRdb called the reads again in MiXCR, with one record for every CDR3 protein. The table has approximately 53,000 distinct CDR3 sequences, about 7.3% seen once. The receptors derive from a human donor with pleural tuberculosis. Both conserved end residues are part of each CDR3. D genes are given only for firm matches. A clone size is listed for some rows: how often the clone was seen (once, few, many), or a class if it is expanded.

v_gene	j_gene	d_gene	abundance	CDR3nt	CDR3aa
TRBV29-1	TRBJ2-3	NA	many	TGCAGCTACTACGCTGGGTTCCCCCGTGGGACGCAGTATTTT	CSYYAGFPRGTQYF
TRBV3-1	TRBJ2-1	TRBD1	few	TGTGCCAGCAGCCAAGATAGGACAGGCGGTGCACGTGAGCAGTTCTTC	CASSQDRTGGAREQFF
TRBV20-1	TRBJ2-7	TRBD1	many	TGCAGTGCTACTCCCGGGACAGAGGCCTACGAGCAGTACTTC	CSATPGTEAYEQYF
TRBV6-2/TRBV6-3	TRBJ1-1	NA	many	TGTGCCAGCAGTTACGGGGGGGTGAACACTGAAGCTTTCTTT	CASSYGGVNTEAFF
TRBV20-1	TRBJ2-3	NA	many	TGCAGTGCTAGGACAGAGCCCTATTCCACAGATACGCAGTATTTT	CSARTEPYSTDTQYF
TRBV19	TRBJ1-2	TRBD1	many	TGTGCCAGTAGTATATCTGGACAGGGAATGCATGGCTACACCTTC	CASSISGQGMHGYTF
TRBV5-4	TRBJ2-3	TRBD2	few	TGTGCCAGCAGCTTGGACCTAGCGGGGGTTGCAGATACGCAGTATTTT	CASSLDLAGVADTQYF
TRBV28	TRBJ2-3	NA	many	TGTGCCAGCAGTTTGGACAAGTACACAGATACGCAGTATTTT	CASSLDKYTDTQYF
TRBV15	TRBJ1-2	NA	many	TGTGCCACCAGCAGTCCCAGGGGTTTCTATGGCTACACCTTC	CATSSPRGFYGYTF
TRBV7-6	TRBJ2-3	NA	many	TGTGCCAGCAGTCTCGGGACACAAAATACAGATACGCAGTATTTT	CASSLGTQNTDTQYF
TRBV2	TRBJ2-3	NA	NA	TGTACCAGCGTGGGCGGAACTAGCACAGATACGCAGTATTTT	CTSVGGTSTDTQYF
TRBV20-1	TRBJ2-3	NA	many	TGCAGTGCCCCCGAGAGTTCAGGAGGGGATACGCAGTATTTT	CSAPESSGGDTQYF
TRBV27	TRBJ1-5	NA	many	TGTGCCAGCAGTCCCTTGAATCAGCCCCAGCATTTT	CASSPLNQPQHF
TRBV20-1	TRBJ2-1	NA	many	TGCAGTGCTAGCTTATGGGGGCCCTACAATGAGCAGTTCTTC	CSASLWGPYNEQFF
TRBV11-1	TRBJ2-7	TRBD2	once	TGTGCCAGCAGCTTAGTACAGGTACTAGCGGGAGACGAGCAGTACTTC	CASSLVQVLAGDEQYF
TRBV12-3/TRBV12-4	TRBJ1-5	TRBD1	NA	TGTGCCAGCAGTTTAGAGGGGGCCCGACTAACCCAGCATTTT	CASSLEGARLTQHF
TRBV20-1	TRBJ2-3	NA	NA	TGCAGTGCTAGTCCAACCTACTCAAGAGCTAGCACAGATACGCAGTATTTT	CSASPTYSRASTDTQYF
TRBV11-2	TRBJ1-5	NA	many	TGTGCCAGCAGCTTAGATCGGACAAATCAGCCCCAGCATTTT	CASSLDRTNQPQHF
TRBV9	TRBJ1-6	NA	many	TGTGCCAGCAGCGCTTCCATGAGAGATAATTCACCCCTCCACTTT	CASSASMRDNSPLHF
TRBV10-3	TRBJ2-2	TRBD2	many	TGTGCCATCTCGCGGGAGGCGAACACCGGGGAGCTGTTTTTT	CAISREANTGELFF
TRBV5-1	TRBJ1-1	NA	many	TGCGCCAGCAGCTTGGGGTCAGCGAATACTGAAGCTTTCTTT	CASSLGSANTEAFF
TRBV2	TRBJ2-6	NA	few	TGTGCCAGCATACGTGGGGCCAACGTCCTGACTTTC	CASIRGANVLTF
TRBV6-2/TRBV6-3	TRBJ2-3	TRBD1	many	TGTGCCAGCAGTTACCTAGAGGGGGCAGGAGATACGCAGTATTTT	CASSYLEGAGDTQYF
TRBV4-1	TRBJ2-1	NA	many	TGCGCCAGCGGACGGACGTACAATGAGCAGTTCTTC	CASGRTYNEQFF
TRBV7-6	TRBJ2-3	TRBD2	many	TGTGCCGCGGGCGCGGGAGGCACAGATACGCAGTATTTT	CAAGAGGTDTQYF
TRBV19	TRBJ2-1	NA	NA	TGTGCCAGTAGTATTGTTCGGGGGTCCTACAATGAGCAGTTCTTC	CASSIVRGSYNEQFF
TRBV28	TRBJ2-1	NA	many	TGTGCCAGCAGTTTCAGCTTACTTCCCCATGAGCAGTTCTTC	CASSFSLLPHEQFF
TRBV20-1	TRBJ2-3	TRBD2	many	TGCAGTGCTCCTACTAGCGGGATTTACGATACGCAGTATTTT	CSAPTSGIYDTQYF
TRBV11-1	TRBJ1-1	NA	NA	TGTGCTTGGGGGGGCAGGGAGAACACTGAAGCTTTCTTT	CAWGGRENTEAFF
TRBV11-1	TRBJ2-7	NA	NA	TGTGCCAGCAGGGGGTACAAAGACATCACCTCCTACGAGCAGTACTTC	CASRGYKDITSYEQYF
TRBV6-1	TRBJ2-7	NA	many	TGTGCCAGCAGTCGTTCAGGGTACTCCTACGAGCAGTACTTC	CASSRSGYSYEQYF
TRBV5-4	TRBJ2-1	TRBD1	few	TGTGCCAGCAGCTTGGATTGGACAGGGGAATACAATGAGCAGTTCTTC	CASSLDWTGEYNEQFF
TRBV19	TRBJ2-1	NA	many	TGTGCCAGTAGTATTGGAGGGGGCGATGAGCAGTTCTTC	CASSIGGGDEQFF
TRBV11-1	TRBJ2-1	TRBD2	few	TGTGCCAGCGGACCGACTAGCGGGAGGGCTTACAATGAGCAGTTCTTC	CASGPTSGRAYNEQFF
TRBV7-1	TRBJ2-1	TRBD2	many	TGTGCCAGCAGCTCGACTAGCGGGAGATTGGACAATGAGCAGTTCTTC	CASSSTSGRLDNEQFF
TRBV10-3	TRBJ2-1	NA	many	TGTGCCATCACCACGACGGCCAATGAGCAGTTCTTC	CAITTTANEQFF
TRBV11-2	TRBJ2-3	NA	many	TGTGCCAGCAGCTTAGAACTAGTGAGGCCAGATACGCAGTATTTT	CASSLELVRPDTQYF
TRBV29-1	TRBJ2-2	NA	few	TGCAGCGCAGCAGCAGCAACCGGGGAGCTGTTTTTT	CSAAAATGELFF
TRBV11-2	TRBJ1-2	TRBD1	many	TGTGCCAGTTTTGGACAGGGGCCTGAGTACTATGGCTACACCTTC	CASFGQGPEYYGYTF
TRBV13	TRBJ1-1	NA	many	TGTGCCAGCAGCTTAGTTTCAGGGGTTGAAGCTTTCTTT	CASSLVSGVEAFF
TRBV3-1	TRBJ1-1	NA	many	TGTGCCACCCAGCGAGGGGGGTCCACTGAAGCTTTCTTT	CATQRGGSTEAFF
TRBV20-1	TRBJ1-1	TRBD1	many	TGCAGTGCTAGACGCCAGGGGGCCACTGAAGCTTTCTTT	CSARRQGATEAFF
TRBV5-1	TRBJ2-1	NA	few	TGCGCCAGCAGCTTAGGCAAGCCCCCCAATGAGCAGTTCTTC	CASSLGKPPNEQFF
TRBV20-1	TRBJ2-7	NA	many	TGCAGTGCACCGGTAGCGGCGCGCGAGCAGTACTTC	CSAPVAAREQYF
TRBV5-1	TRBJ2-3	NA	many	TGCGCCAGCAGCTATGAGGGATCGAGGGGTACGCAGTATTTT	CASSYEGSRGTQYF
TRBV19	TRBJ1-3	NA	many	TGTGCCAGTAGTCGGGACCCTAGGAACACCATATATTTT	CASSRDPRNTIYF
TRBV20-1	TRBJ1-4	TRBD1	many	TGCAGTGCTAGCCCGGGACAGGGGGCGGGAAAACTGTTTTTT	CSASPGQGAGKLFF
TRBV20-1	TRBJ2-7	NA	many	TGCAGTGCTAGAGCTCCGCGGATTGCAACGACGACCTACGAGCAGTACTTC	CSARAPRIATTTYEQYF
TRBV12-5	TRBJ1-1	NA	many	TGTGCTAGTGGTTTACGGGGGAACACTGAAGCTTTCTTT	CASGLRGNTEAFF
TRBV5-1	TRBJ1-1	NA	many	TGCGCCAGCAGCTTCGGTCAGGAAGCTTTCTTT	CASSFGQEAFF
TRBV10-3	TRBJ1-1	TRBD1	many	TGTGCCATCCAAGGTGGAGGGGGCAACACTGAAGCTTTCTTT	CAIQGGGGNTEAFF
TRBV11-1	TRBJ1-1	NA	few	TGTGCCAGCAGCTTAGAACCCGGGGCGCGAGCTTTCTTT	CASSLEPGARAFF
TRBV2	TRBJ1-2	NA	many	TGTGCCAGCAAACGGGACATCTATGGCTACACCTTC	CASKRDIYGYTF
TRBV4-2	TRBJ1-2	NA	many	TGTGCCAGCAGCCAAGCCCTCGGGGAGAGGTATGGCTACACCTTC	CASSQALGERYGYTF
TRBV29-1	TRBJ2-3	TRBD2	few	TGCAGCCTTTCGAGGGGAGGGTCAGATACGCAGTATTTT	CSLSRGGSDTQYF